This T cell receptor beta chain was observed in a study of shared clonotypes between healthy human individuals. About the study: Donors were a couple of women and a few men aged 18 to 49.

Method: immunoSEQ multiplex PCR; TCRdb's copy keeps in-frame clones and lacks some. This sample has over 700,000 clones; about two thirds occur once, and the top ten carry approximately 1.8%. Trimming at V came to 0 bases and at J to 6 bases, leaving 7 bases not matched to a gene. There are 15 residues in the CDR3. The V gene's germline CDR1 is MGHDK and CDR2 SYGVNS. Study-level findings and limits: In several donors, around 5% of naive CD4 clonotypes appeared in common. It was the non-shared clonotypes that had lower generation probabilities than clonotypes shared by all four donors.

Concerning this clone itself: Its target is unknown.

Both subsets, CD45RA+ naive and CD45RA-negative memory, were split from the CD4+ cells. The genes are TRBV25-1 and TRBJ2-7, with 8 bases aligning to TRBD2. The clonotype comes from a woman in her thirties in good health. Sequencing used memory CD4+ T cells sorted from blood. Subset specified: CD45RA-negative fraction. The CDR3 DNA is TGTGCCAGCAGTGAATACTCAGCGGGAGTATCCGAGCAGTACTTC. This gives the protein CASSEYSAGVSEQYF.